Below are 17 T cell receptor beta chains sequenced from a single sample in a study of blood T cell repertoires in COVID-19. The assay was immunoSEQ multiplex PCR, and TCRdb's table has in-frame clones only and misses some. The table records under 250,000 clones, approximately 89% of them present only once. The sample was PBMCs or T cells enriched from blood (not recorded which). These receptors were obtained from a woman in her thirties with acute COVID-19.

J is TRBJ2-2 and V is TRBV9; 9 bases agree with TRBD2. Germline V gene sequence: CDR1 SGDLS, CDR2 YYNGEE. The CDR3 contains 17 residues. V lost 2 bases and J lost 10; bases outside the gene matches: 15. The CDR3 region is CASSVTSGSGGVAELFF. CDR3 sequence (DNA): TGTGCCAGCAGCGTGACTAGCGGCTCGGGCGGAGTCGCGGAGCTGTTTTTT.

CDR3 sequence: CASSLWPGENQPQHF. The CDR3 nucleotides read TGCGCCAGCAGCTTGTGGCCAGGGGAAAATCAGCCCCAGCATTTT. The J gene is TRBJ1-5, the V gene TRBV5-1; D is perhaps TRBD1 (6 bases). V was cut by 1 base and J by 4 bases, with 12 bases left in between. This CDR3 is built from 15 residues. Germline lookup yields CDR1 SGHRS and CDR2 YFSETQ.

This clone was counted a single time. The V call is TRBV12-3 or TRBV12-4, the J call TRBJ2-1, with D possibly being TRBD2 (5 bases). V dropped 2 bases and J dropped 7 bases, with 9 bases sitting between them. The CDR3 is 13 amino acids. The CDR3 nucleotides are TGTGCCAGCAGTTTACGAGGGAGTAATGAGCAGTTCTTC. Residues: CASSLRGSNEQFF.

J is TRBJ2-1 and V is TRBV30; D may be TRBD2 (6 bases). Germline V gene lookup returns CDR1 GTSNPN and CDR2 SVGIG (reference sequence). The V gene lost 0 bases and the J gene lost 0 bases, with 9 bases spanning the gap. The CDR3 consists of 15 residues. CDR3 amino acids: CAWSVGGGSYNEQFF. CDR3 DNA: TGTGCCTGGAGTGTGGGAGGCGGCTCCTACAATGAGCAGTTCTTC.

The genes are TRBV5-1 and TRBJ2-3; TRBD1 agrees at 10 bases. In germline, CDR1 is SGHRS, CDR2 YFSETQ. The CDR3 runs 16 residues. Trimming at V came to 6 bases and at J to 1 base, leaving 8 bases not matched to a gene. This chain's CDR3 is CASTIAGTGGTDTQYF. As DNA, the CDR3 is TGCGCCAGCACAATCGCCGGGACAGGGGGCACAGATACGCAGTATTTT.

The CDR3 region has the DNA TGTGCCAGCAGCTCCCGGCGGGGTCCGGGCCACAGCACAGATACGCAGTATTTT. Protein product: CASSSRRGPGHSTDTQYF. The J gene is TRBJ2-3, the V gene TRBV7-2; D may be TRBD2 (6 bases). The CDR3 is 18 residues long. V lost 4 bases, J lost 0 bases, and 20 bases lay in between. Germline CDR1 SGHTA, CDR2 FQGNSA.

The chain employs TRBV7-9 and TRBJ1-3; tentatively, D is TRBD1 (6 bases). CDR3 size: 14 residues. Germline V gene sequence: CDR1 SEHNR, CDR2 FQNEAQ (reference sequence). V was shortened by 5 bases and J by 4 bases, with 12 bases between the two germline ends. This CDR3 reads CASSQGTSGNTIYF. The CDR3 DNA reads TGTGCCAGCAGCCAGGGGACATCGGGAAACACCATATATTTT. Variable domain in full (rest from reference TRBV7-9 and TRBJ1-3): DTGVSQNPRHKITKRGQNVTFRCDPISEHNRLYWYRQTLGQGPEFLTYFQNEAQLEKSRLLSDRFSAERPKGSFSTLEIQRTEQGDSAMYLCASSQGTSGNTIYFGEGSWLTVV.

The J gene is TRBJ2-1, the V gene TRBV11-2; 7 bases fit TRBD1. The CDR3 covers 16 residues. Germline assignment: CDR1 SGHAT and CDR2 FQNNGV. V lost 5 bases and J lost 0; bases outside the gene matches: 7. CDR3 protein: CASSIRDSSSYNEQFF. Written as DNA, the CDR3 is TGTGCCAGCAGCATCCGGGACAGCAGCTCCTACAATGAGCAGTTCTTC.

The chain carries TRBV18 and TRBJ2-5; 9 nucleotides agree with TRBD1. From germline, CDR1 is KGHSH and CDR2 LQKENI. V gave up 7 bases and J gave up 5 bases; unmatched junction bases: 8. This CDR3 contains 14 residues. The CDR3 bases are TGTGCCAGCTTCCGGGACAGGGACGGGGAGACCCAGTACTTC. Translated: CASFRDRDGETQYF.

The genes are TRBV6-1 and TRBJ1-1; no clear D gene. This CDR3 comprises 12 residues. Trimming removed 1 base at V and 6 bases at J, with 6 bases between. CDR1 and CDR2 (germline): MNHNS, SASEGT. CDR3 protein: CASSEDIPEAFF. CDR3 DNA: TGTGCCAGCAGTGAAGACATCCCTGAAGCTTTCTTT.

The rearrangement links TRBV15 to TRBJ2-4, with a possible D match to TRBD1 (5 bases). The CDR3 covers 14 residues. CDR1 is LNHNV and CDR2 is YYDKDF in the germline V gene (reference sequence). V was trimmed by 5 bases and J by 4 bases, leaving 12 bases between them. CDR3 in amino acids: CATSPRQSKNIQYF. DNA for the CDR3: TGTGCCACCAGCCCCCGACAGTCAAAAAACATTCAGTACTTC.

The chain's CDR3 is CASSPVLAGASRTQETQYF. In DNA, the CDR3 is TGTGCCAGCAGCCCCGTTCTAGCGGGGGCCTCAAGAACGCAAGAGACCCAGTACTTC. This sequence joins TRBV9 and TRBJ2-5, with 10 bases identical to TRBD2. The CDR3 has 19 residues. Germline V gene lookup returns CDR1 SGDLS and CDR2 YYNGEE. Trimming took 4 bases from V and 2 from J; bases not matched to a gene: 17.

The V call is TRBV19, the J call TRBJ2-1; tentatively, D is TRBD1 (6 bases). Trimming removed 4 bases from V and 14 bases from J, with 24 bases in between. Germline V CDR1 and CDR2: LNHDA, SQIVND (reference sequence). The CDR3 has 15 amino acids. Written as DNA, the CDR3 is TGTGCCAGTAGTACCCAGACAGGTTTAGGTTTTGGGAAGTTCTTC. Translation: CASSTQTGLGFGKFF.

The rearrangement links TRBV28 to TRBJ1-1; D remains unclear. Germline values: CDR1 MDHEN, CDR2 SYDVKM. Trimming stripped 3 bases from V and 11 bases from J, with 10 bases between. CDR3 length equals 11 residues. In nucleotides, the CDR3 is TGTGCCAGCAGTTTTCAGTCGTTCGCTTTCTTT. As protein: CASSFQSFAFF.

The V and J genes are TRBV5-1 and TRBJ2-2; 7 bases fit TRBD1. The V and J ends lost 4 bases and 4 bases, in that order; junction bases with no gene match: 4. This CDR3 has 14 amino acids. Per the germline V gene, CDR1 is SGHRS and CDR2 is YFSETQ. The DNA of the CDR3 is TGCGCCAGCAGCCTTAACAGGGGCACCGGGGAGCTGTTTTTT. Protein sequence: CASSLNRGTGELFF.

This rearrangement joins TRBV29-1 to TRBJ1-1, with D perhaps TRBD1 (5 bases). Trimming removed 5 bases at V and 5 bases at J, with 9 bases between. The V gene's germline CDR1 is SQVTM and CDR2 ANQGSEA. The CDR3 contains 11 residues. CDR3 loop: CSVCRETEAFF. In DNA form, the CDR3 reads TGCAGCGTTTGCAGGGAAACTGAAGCTTTCTTT.

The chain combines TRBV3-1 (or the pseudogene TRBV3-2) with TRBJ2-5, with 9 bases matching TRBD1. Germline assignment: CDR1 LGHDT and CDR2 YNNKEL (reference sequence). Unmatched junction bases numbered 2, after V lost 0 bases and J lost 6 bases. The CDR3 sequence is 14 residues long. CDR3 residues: CASSQEDRGKTQYF. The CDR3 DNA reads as TGTGCCAGCAGCCAAGAAGACAGGGGGAAGACCCAGTACTTC.